This T cell receptor beta chain was captured by sequencing in a study of blood T cell repertoires in COVID-19. Overall study context: Samples taken during acute and convalescent COVID-19 were collected in the United States, Italy and Spain. Sources were T cells, B-cell-depleted T cells, or PBMCs; the material itself was cDNA or gDNA.

Measured with immunoSEQ multiplex PCR; TCRdb has only the in-frame clones, and not every one. The sample holds about 44,000 clones, roughly 74% seen once. Looked up from germline, CDR1 is SNHLY and CDR2 is FYNNEI. J lost 4 bases, V lost 3 bases, and 6 bases had no gene match. This CDR3 has 14 residues. What was sequenced was peripheral blood. The chain joins TRBV2 to TRBJ2-7; 7 bases are shared with TRBD2. This receptor was taken from a man of 80 years or more with acute or convalescent COVID-19. The CDR3 loop is CASSDWTRGYEQYF. CDR3 DNA: TGTGCCAGCAGTGACTGGACTAGGGGTTACGAGCAGTACTTC. Full variable domain (rest looked up from reference TRBV2 and TRBJ2-7): EPEVTQTPSHQVTQMGQEVILRCVPISNHLYFYWYRQILGQKVEFLVSFYNNEISEKSEIFDDQFSVERPDGSNFTLKIRSTKLEDSAMYFCASSDWTRGYEQYFGPGTRLTVT.